The 10 T cell receptor beta chains presented below share a single source sample, sequenced in a study of T cell clonotyping in hematopoietic cell transplantation. The time point was: recipient sample about 28 days before transplant, after cytoreduction. The method was immunoSEQ multiplex PCR; TCRdb's version includes in-frame clones alone and lacks a portion of them. The repertoire holds about 7,100 clones, about 91% seen once, with around 3.6% in the top ten. Sequencing was performed on peripheral blood mononuclear cells, taken before stem cell transplant. The receptors stem from a young man with acute myeloid leukemia. Some clones in this sample may be carry-over from other donors' samples.

The rearrangement joins TRBV5-1 to TRBJ2-7; D tentatively reads TRBD1 or TRBD2 (5 bases each). The germline CDR1 and CDR2 sequences are SGHRS and YFSETQ. The CDR3 spans 15 residues. Trimming removed 0 bases from V and 5 bases from J, with 15 bases in between. CDR3 nucleotide sequence: TGCGCCAGCAGCTTGGACAGACCAGGGCGGGACGAGCAGTACTTC. Residues: CASSLDRPGRDEQYF.

This clone was observed a few times. This chain connects TRBV29-1 to TRBJ2-1; D uncertain. Germline lookup yields CDR1 SQVTM and CDR2 ANQGSEA. V lost 7 bases and J lost 2, with 12 bases in between. CDR3 length: 13 amino acids. DNA for the CDR3: TGCAGCGCCACGATGGCGGCCTACAATGAGCAGTTCTTC. Its protein is CSATMAAYNEQFF.

V is TRBV14 and J is TRBJ2-1; D remains unclear. The V and J ends lost 2 bases and 8 bases respectively, with 10 bases between them. The CDR3 spans 13 residues. CDR1 is SGHDN and CDR2 is FVKESK in the germline V gene. CDR3 residues: CASSQWLWDEQFF. The CDR3 DNA reads TGTGCCAGCAGCCAATGGCTATGGGATGAGCAGTTCTTC.

The genes are TRBV30 and TRBJ2-1, with 12 positions matching TRBD1. This CDR3 comprises 14 residues. Trimming removed 3 bases from V and 8 bases from J; junction bases left unmatched: 5. Germline lookup yields CDR1 GTSNPN and CDR2 SVGIG (reference sequence). DNA of the CDR3: TGTGCCTGGAGACGGGACAGGGGGCCGTATGAGCAGTTCTTC. It specifies CAWRRDRGPYEQFF. The whole variable domain, remainder taken from reference TRBV30 and TRBJ2-1, is SQTIHQWPATLVQPVGSPLSLECTVEGTSNPNLYWYRQAAGRGLQLLFYSVGIGQISSEVPQNLSASRPQDRQFILSSKKLLLSDSGFYLCAWRRDRGPYEQFFGPGTRLTVL.

This rearrangement joins TRBV2 to TRBJ1-2; D perhaps matches TRBD1 (5 bases). Germline loops: CDR1 SNHLY, CDR2 FYNNEI. The CDR3 is 14 residues long. Trimming took 5 bases from V and 1 from J, leaving 11 bases between them. The DNA of the CDR3 is TGTGCCAGCAGTAGACAGAACCGTAACTATGGCTACACCTTC. Protein: CASSRQNRNYGYTF.

The chain combines TRBV30 with TRBJ1-5, with TRBD1 as a possible D gene (5 bases). The V end lost 0 bases, the J end lost 3 bases, and 6 bases lay between the germline ends. Germline assignment: CDR1 GTSNPN and CDR2 SVGIG (reference sequence). The CDR3 sequence is 13 residues long. The chain's CDR3 is CAWSVDNNQPQHF. DNA for the CDR3: TGTGCCTGGAGTGTGGACAACAATCAGCCCCAGCATTTT.

The V gene is TRBV4-1, the J gene TRBJ2-7; no reliable D call. Per the germline V gene, CDR1 is MGHRA and CDR2 is YSYEKL. V lost 2 bases, J lost 0 bases, and 17 bases lay in between. CDR3 length: 17 residues. DNA for the CDR3: TGCGCCAGCAGCCAAAGGTCTTGGCGGCAGAGCTCCTACGAGCAGTACTTC. Translating it yields CASSQRSWRQSSYEQYF.

V gene TRBV6-5 combines with J gene TRBJ2-7; D unclear. Germline assignment: CDR1 MNHEY and CDR2 SVGAGI. The V end lost 1 base, the J end lost 3 bases, and 13 bases lay between the germline ends. The CDR3 has 15 amino acids. The CDR3 region is CASSYFDGPHYEQYF. The CDR3 coding sequence is TGTGCCAGCAGTTACTTCGACGGGCCACACTACGAGCAGTACTTC.

The J gene is TRBJ2-7, the V gene TRBV30, with 8 bases fitting TRBD2. V trimming: 2 bases; J trimming: 7 bases; junction bases outside the gene matches: 10. Looked up from germline, CDR1 is GTSNPN and CDR2 is SVGIG (reference sequence). The CDR3 has 14 amino acids. CDR3 residues: CAWSKGGRRGEQYF. The CDR3 coding sequence is TGTGCCTGGAGTAAGGGCGGGAGGAGAGGGGAGCAGTACTTC.

The V call is TRBV6-5, the J call TRBJ2-7; 7 bases are a match to TRBD2. V lost 5 bases to trimming and J lost 3 bases; unmatched junction nucleotides: 7. This CDR3 spans 14 amino acids. The V gene's germline CDR1 is MNHEY and CDR2 SVGAGI. CDR3 sequence: CASSPGLELYEQYF. DNA of the CDR3: TGTGCCAGCAGTCCCGGACTAGAGCTCTACGAGCAGTACTTC.